The T cell receptor (beta chain) under discussion was sequenced for a study of T cells after yellow fever vaccination. Study information: The fractions with low cell numbers were processed using SMART-Seq v4 Ultra Low Input. The study, taken as a whole, reports: Compared with primary, the secondary response was weaker and peaked at day 5, not 15. Abundant bulk-population clonotypes could contaminate the FACS-sorted repertoires.

TCRdb re-analysed the 5' RACE reads in MiXCR, keeping a single row per CDR3 protein. The sample carries 300,000 or so distinct CDR3 sequences, roughly 8% recorded once. This CDR3 has 13 amino acids. The V end lost 5 bases, the J end lost 0 bases, and 6 bases lay between the germline ends. The V gene's germline CDR1 is SGHRS and CDR2 YFSETQ. This clonotype was detected only a few times. Its antigen is unknown. The sequenced sample was PBMCs, obtained more than 40 days after the first yellow fever vaccination. The V and J genes are TRBV5-1 and TRBJ2-1, with D hard to call. The origin of this receptor is a man younger than 35 who received the YFV17D yellow fever vaccine. The CDR3 DNA follows: TGCGCCAGCAGTGGGGTCTCCTACAATGAGCAGTTCTTC. Translation: CASSGVSYNEQFF.